These 23 T cell receptor beta chains share one sample of origin, sequenced in a study of cytomegalovirus exposure and HLA in healthy donors. Both 60 Vbeta primers and 13 Jbeta primers went into the PCR. Sequencing used immunoSEQ multiplex PCR; TCRdb keeps in-frame clones, though not all of them. Found here are approximately 270,000 clones, roughly 80% of them singletons; the top ten hold about 0.28%. Sequencing used PBMCs. The source of these receptors is a girl aged 2-10 years in good health and CMV-seronegative.

Only one count was recorded for this clone. V is TRBV11-2 and J is TRBJ2-1, with TRBD2 matching 7 bases. The CDR3 has 15 residues. CDR1 is SGHAT, CDR2 FQNNGV, per germline. Trimming removed 3 bases from V and 6 bases from J; junction bases left unmatched: 8. CDR3 sequence reads: CASSLTSPASNEQFF. CDR3 DNA sequence: TGTGCCAGCAGCTTGACTAGCCCGGCATCCAATGAGCAGTTCTTC.

A single count supports this clone. The rearrangement joins TRBV5-1 to TRBJ2-1, with D maybe TRBD1 (5 bases). This CDR3 is 17 amino acids long. Germline V gene data show CDR1 as SGHRS and CDR2 as YFSETQ. Trimming took 3 bases from V and 4 from J, leaving 20 bases between them. In DNA, the CDR3 is TGCGCCAGCAGCTGGTCCGCGACAGCCTCGGGTTACAATGAGCAGTTCTTC. Translation: CASSWSATASGYNEQFF.

This clone has only a few counts. The chain recombines TRBV6-5 with TRBJ2-7; perhaps TRBD2 as D (5 bases). This CDR3 spans 14 amino acids. CDR1 MNHEY and CDR2 SVGAGI come from the germline V gene. V was clipped by 5 bases and J by 2 bases, with 13 bases between them. The CDR3 bases are TGTGCCAGCAGTACGTGGACGGGGACCTACGAGCAGTACTTC. Its protein is CASSTWTGTYEQYF.

The V call is TRBV5-4, the J call TRBJ1-2, with TRBD1 matching over 9 bases. The CDR3 covers 16 residues. Per the germline V gene, CDR1 is SGHNT and CDR2 is YYREEE (reference sequence). The ends lost 0 bases at V and 2 bases at J; junction bases unmatched: 5. The DNA of the CDR3 is TGTGCCAGCAGCTTGGCTGGGACAGGGACGAACTATGGCTACACCTTC. This encodes CASSLAGTGTNYGYTF.

The chain links TRBV2 to TRBJ1-1; D is unresolved. CDR1 is SNHLY and CDR2 is FYNNEI in the germline V gene. Trimming took 4 bases from V and 0 from J, leaving 12 bases between them. CDR3 length equals 15 residues. Here the CDR3 reads CASSGTFRMNTEAFF. In nucleotides, the CDR3 is TGTGCCAGCAGTGGCACATTCCGCATGAACACTGAAGCTTTCTTT.

The CDR3: CASSLSAPSGRAFGTDTQYF. DNA for the CDR3: TGTGCCAGCAGCTTGAGCGCTCCTAGCGGGAGGGCCTTCGGCACAGATACGCAGTATTTT. The chain combines TRBV13 with TRBJ2-3; 12 bases are shared with TRBD2. Germline CDR1 and CDR2: PRHDT and FYEKMQ (reference sequence). The CDR3 loop spans 20 amino acids. Losses at the gene ends were 3 bases for V and 1 base for J; bases not matched to a gene: 14.

This chain joins TRBV2 and TRBJ2-3, with a tentative D call TRBD2 (5 bases). Germline V gene sequence: CDR1 SNHLY, CDR2 FYNNEI. The CDR3 has 15 residues. V lost 1 base to trimming and J lost 7 bases, with 15 bases between them. The CDR3 region is CASSEDGLAPYTQYF. The CDR3, as DNA: TGTGCCAGCAGTGAAGATGGGCTAGCCCCCTATACGCAGTATTTT.

This clone was observed a few times. The V gene is TRBV2, the J gene TRBJ2-3; no clear D gene. Germline V gene data show CDR1 as SNHLY and CDR2 as FYNNEI. V was clipped by 4 bases and J by 2 bases, with 13 bases between them. The CDR3 is 15 amino acids. CDR3 coding DNA: TGTGCCAGCAGTGCTCGCGTTACCTACACAGATACGCAGTATTTT. Its protein is CASSARVTYTDTQYF.

The V call is TRBV2, the J call TRBJ1-2, with 7 bases fitting TRBD1. V dropped 5 bases and J dropped 8; count of bases not matched to a gene: 14. The CDR3 covers 15 residues. Germline V lookup: CDR1 SNHLY, CDR2 FYNNEI. This CDR3 reads CASSPTQDRRYGYTF. CDR3 nucleotides: TGTGCCAGCAGTCCGACCCAGGACAGGAGGTACGGCTACACCTTC.

V gene TRBV5-6 combines with J gene TRBJ2-7; the D is unclear. This CDR3 comprises 12 residues. CDR1 is SGHDT and CDR2 is YYEEEE in the germline V gene. V was clipped by 4 bases and J by 1 base, with 6 bases between them. The CDR3 nucleotides are TGTGCCAGCAGCCCAGGATCCTACGAGCAGTACTTC. Translation: CASSPGSYEQYF.

This chain joins TRBV27 and TRBJ2-3, with D tentatively TRBD2 (5 bases). The CDR3 length is 15 residues. Germline lookup yields CDR1 MNHEY and CDR2 SMNVEV (reference sequence). Trimming took 6 bases from V and 0 from J, leaving 13 bases between them. CDR3 nucleotides: TGTGCCAGCAGACGGGGTTCCCCTAGCACAGATACGCAGTATTTT. This translates into CASRRGSPSTDTQYF.

This chain uses TRBV6-5 with TRBJ1-3; D uncertain. Between the trimmed V and J ends, which lost 6 bases and 5 bases, there was a span of 17 bases. This CDR3 contains 15 residues. Germline V lookup: CDR1 MNHEY, CDR2 SVGAGI. CDR3 residues: CASSPGSAGRNTIYF. The CDR3 region has the DNA TGTGCCAGCAGCCCGGGGTCCGCAGGTAGAAACACCATATATTTT.

The chain is built from TRBV19 and TRBJ2-7, with 7 bases identical to TRBD1. The CDR3 has 15 amino acids. CDR1 LNHDA and CDR2 SQIVND come from the germline V gene (reference sequence). The trim removed 6 bases at V and 2 bases at J, leaving 10 bases unmatched. CDR3 in DNA: TGTGCCAGTAGCCAGCCAGGACAGGTAACCTACGAGCAGTACTTC. Translating it yields CASSQPGQVTYEQYF.

The genes are TRBV19 and TRBJ2-2; perhaps TRBD1 as D (6 bases). Trimming cost V 7 bases and J 5 bases, with 20 bases left between them. Per germline, CDR1 LNHDA and CDR2 SQIVND (reference sequence). This CDR3 has 16 residues. The CDR3 spells CASTTLWQGLTGELFF. The DNA of the CDR3 is TGTGCCAGTACGACGCTCTGGCAGGGGTTGACCGGGGAGCTGTTTTTT.

The chain carries TRBV4-1 and TRBJ2-1, with D possibly matching TRBD2 (6 bases). The CDR3 consists of 16 residues. V lost 0 bases and J lost 8, with 17 bases in between. Germline-derived CDR1 and CDR2 are MGHRA and YSYEKL. CDR3 loop: CASSQDSGWRDYEQFF. The DNA of the CDR3 is TGCGCCAGCAGCCAAGATTCGGGATGGCGGGATTATGAGCAGTTCTTC.

This clone has a single count. This sequence joins TRBV9 and TRBJ1-3; 7 bases are shared with TRBD1. The CDR3 totals 15 residues. V was clipped by 4 bases and J by 7 bases; unmatched bases: 11. Germline V gene sequence: CDR1 SGDLS, CDR2 YYNGEE. The CDR3 sequence: CASSRRQGEGNTIYF. The CDR3 DNA is TGTGCCAGCAGCAGGAGACAGGGAGAGGGGAACACCATATATTTT.

The chain carries TRBV27 and TRBJ1-2, with D unresolved. Germline CDR1 reads MNHEY; CDR2 reads SMNVEV (reference sequence). CDR3 size: 14 residues. V gave up 3 bases and J gave up 4 bases, with 12 bases separating them. Here the CDR3 reads CASSFYPGVYGYTF. CDR3 nucleotide sequence: TGTGCCAGCAGTTTCTACCCGGGAGTCTATGGCTACACCTTC.

This clone showed up just once. The V and J genes are TRBV27 and TRBJ1-1; 8 nucleotides align to TRBD1. This CDR3 comprises 13 residues. Germline V gives CDR1 MNHEY, CDR2 SMNVEV (reference sequence). V shed 4 bases and J 8 bases; nucleotides not matched to a gene: 6. The CDR3: CASSWGWDREAFF. The CDR3, as DNA: TGTGCCAGCAGTTGGGGGTGGGACAGGGAAGCTTTCTTT.

The CDR3, as DNA: TGCGCCAGCAGAGTACAGGGATCCAATGAGCAGTTCTTC. Residues: CASRVQGSNEQFF. The chain is built from TRBV5-1 and TRBJ2-1; tentatively, D is TRBD1 (6 bases). The CDR3 is 13 residues long. The V gene's germline CDR1 is SGHRS and CDR2 YFSETQ. The V end was cut by 5 bases, the J end by 6 bases, with 12 bases between.

This rearrangement joins TRBV28 to TRBJ1-5, with TRBD1 as a possible D gene (6 bases). The length of the CDR3 is 18 residues. With 4 bases removed from V and 4 bases from J, the gap between germline ends came to 23 bases. Germline V lookup: CDR1 MDHEN, CDR2 SYDVKM. CDR3 residues: CASSYLQDSWSGNQPQHF. In DNA form, the CDR3 reads TGTGCCAGCAGTTATCTCCAGGACAGTTGGAGTGGGAATCAGCCCCAGCATTTT.

The chain combines TRBV5-1 with TRBJ2-5; 7 bases are a match to TRBD2. The CDR3 is 15 amino acids. CDR1 SGHRS and CDR2 YFSETQ come from the germline V gene. J was trimmed by 5 bases and V by 4 bases; bases with no gene match: 11. This chain's CDR3 is CASSLATREGETQYF. DNA for the CDR3: TGCGCCAGCAGCCTGGCGACTAGGGAGGGGGAGACCCAGTACTTC.

The chain joins TRBV6-5 to TRBJ2-7, with D possibly matching TRBD1 (5 bases). Germline CDR1 reads MNHEY; CDR2 reads SVGAGI. The V end was cut by 5 bases, the J end by 11 bases, with 13 bases between. This CDR3 region has 11 residues. The DNA for the CDR3 is TGTGCCAGCAGTGATTCAGTGACAGAGTACTTC. Translation gives CASSDSVTEYF.

In the case of this clone: The junction shows a germline mismatch at one end, possibly a read error. V is TRBV7-9 and J is TRBJ2-7; 12 bases fit TRBD2. Per the germline V gene, CDR1 is SEHNR and CDR2 is FQNEAQ (reference sequence). This CDR3 has 16 residues. CDR3 sequence reads: CSSSLRTSGITYEQYF. The CDR3 DNA sequence: TGTTCCAGCAGCTTAAGGACTAGCGGGATCACCTACGAGCAGTACTTC.